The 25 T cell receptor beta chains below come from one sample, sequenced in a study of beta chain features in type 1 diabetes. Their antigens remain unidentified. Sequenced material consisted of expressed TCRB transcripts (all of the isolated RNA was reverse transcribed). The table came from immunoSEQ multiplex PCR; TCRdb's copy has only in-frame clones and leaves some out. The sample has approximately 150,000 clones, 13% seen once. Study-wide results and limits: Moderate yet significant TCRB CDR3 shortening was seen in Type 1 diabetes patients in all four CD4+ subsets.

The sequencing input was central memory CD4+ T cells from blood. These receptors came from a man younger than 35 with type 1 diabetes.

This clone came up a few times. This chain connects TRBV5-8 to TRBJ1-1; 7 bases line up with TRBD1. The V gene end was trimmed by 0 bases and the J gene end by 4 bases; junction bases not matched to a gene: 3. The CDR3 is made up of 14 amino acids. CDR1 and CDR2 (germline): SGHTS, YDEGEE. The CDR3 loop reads CASSLAGGITEAFF. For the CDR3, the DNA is TGTGCCAGCAGCTTGGCAGGGGGGATCACTGAAGCTTTCTTT. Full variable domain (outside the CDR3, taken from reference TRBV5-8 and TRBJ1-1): EAGVTQSPTHLIKTRGQQATLRCSPISGHTSVYWYQQALGLGLQFLLWYDEGEERNRGNFPPRFSGRQFPNYSSELNVNALELEDSALYLCASSLAGGITEAFFGQGTRLTVV.

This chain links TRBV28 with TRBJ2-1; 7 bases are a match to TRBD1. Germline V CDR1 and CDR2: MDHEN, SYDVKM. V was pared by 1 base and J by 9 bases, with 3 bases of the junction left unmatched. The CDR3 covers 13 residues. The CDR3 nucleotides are TGTGCCAGCAGTTTATTTTCAGGGGGTGAGCAGTTCTTC. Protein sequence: CASSLFSGGEQFF.

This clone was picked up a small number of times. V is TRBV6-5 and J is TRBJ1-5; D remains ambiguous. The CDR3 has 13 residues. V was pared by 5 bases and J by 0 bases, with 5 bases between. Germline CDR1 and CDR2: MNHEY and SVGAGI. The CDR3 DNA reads TGTGCCAGCAGTGTTTATAGCAATCAGCCCCAGCATTTT. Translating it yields CASSVYSNQPQHF.

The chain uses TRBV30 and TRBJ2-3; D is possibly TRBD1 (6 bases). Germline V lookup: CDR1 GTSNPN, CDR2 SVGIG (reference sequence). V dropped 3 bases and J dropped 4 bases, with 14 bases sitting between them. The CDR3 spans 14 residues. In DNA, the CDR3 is TGTGCCTGGAGGATTCAGGGGAGCGCAGATACGCAGTATTTT. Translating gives CAWRIQGSADTQYF. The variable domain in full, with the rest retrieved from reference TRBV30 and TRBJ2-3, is SQTIHQWPATLVQPVGSPLSLECTVEGTSNPNLYWYRQAAGRGLQLLFYSVGIGQISSEVPQNLSASRPQDRQFILSSKKLLLSDSGFYLCAWRIQGSADTQYFGPGTRLTVL.

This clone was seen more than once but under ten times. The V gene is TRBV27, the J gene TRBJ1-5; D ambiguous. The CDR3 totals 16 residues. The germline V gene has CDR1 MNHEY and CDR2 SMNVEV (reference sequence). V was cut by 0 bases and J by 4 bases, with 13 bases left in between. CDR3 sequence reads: CASSLSSGQRNQPQHF. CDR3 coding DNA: TGTGCCAGCAGTTTATCGAGTGGGCAGCGGAATCAGCCCCAGCATTTT.

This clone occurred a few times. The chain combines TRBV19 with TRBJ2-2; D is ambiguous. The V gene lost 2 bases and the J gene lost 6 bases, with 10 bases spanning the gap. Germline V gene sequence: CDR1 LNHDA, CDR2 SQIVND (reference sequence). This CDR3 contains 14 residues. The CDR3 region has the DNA TGTGCCAGTAGTATAATGGGAACCGCCGGGGAGCTGTTTTTT. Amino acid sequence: CASSIMGTAGELFF.

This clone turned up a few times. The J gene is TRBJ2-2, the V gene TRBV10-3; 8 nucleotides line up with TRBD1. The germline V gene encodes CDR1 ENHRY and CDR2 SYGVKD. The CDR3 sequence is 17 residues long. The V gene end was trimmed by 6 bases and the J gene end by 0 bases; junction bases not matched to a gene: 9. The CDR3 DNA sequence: TGTGCCATCAGCGGAGGACCGGGACAGGCGAACACCGGGGAGCTGTTTTTT. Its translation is CAISGGPGQANTGELFF.

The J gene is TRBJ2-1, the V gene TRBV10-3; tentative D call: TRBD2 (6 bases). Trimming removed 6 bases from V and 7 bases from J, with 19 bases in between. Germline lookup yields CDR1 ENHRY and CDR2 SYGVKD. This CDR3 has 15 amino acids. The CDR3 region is CAIRTPGDGRNEQFF. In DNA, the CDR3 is TGTGCCATCAGAACCCCGGGAGATGGGAGGAATGAGCAGTTCTTC.

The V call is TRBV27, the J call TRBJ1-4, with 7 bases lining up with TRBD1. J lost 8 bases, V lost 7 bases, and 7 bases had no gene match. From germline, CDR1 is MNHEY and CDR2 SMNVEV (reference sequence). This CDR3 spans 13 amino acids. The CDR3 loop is CASTTAGGEKLFF. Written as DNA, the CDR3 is TGTGCCAGCACCACGGCAGGGGGGGAAAAACTGTTTTTT.

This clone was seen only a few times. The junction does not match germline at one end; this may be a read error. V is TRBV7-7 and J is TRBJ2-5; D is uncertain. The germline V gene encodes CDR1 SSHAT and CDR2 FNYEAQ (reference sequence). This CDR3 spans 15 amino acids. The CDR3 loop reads CASSLGAEYQETQYF. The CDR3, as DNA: TGTGCTAGCAGCTTAGGTGCCGAGTACCAAGAGACCCAGTACTTC.

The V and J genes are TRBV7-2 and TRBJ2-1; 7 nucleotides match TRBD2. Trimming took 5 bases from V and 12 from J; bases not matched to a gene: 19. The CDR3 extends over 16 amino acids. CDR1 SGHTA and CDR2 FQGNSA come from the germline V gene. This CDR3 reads CASSTQPGGMDKGQFF. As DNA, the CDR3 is TGTGCCAGCAGCACCCAACCGGGGGGAATGGATAAGGGGCAGTTCTTC.

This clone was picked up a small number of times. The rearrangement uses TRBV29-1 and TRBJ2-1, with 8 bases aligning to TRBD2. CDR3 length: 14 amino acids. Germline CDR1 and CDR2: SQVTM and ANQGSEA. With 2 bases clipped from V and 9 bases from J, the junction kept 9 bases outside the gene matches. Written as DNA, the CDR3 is TGCAGCGTTGAATCGGGGAGACTAGCGTCTGAGCAGTTCTTC. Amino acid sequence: CSVESGRLASEQFF.

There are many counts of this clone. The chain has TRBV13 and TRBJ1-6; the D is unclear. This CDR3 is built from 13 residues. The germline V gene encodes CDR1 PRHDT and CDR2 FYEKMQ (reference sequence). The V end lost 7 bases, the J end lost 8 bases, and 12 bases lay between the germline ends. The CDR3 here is CASNFLGDSPLHF. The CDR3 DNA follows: TGTGCCAGCAACTTCCTAGGTGATTCACCCCTCCACTTT.

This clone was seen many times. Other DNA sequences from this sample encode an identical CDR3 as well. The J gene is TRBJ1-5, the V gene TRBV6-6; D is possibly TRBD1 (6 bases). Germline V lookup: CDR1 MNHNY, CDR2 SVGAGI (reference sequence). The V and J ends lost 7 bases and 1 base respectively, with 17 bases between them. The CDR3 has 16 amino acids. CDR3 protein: CASTHEGQGSNQPQHF. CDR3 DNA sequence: TGTGCCAGCACCCATGAGGGTCAGGGGAGCAATCAGCCCCAGCATTTT.

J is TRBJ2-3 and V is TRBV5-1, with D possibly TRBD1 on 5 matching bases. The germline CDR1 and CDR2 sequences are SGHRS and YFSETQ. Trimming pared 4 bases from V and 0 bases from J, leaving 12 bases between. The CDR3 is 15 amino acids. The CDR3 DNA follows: TGCGCCAGCAGCACTCAGACAGCTAGCACAGATACGCAGTATTTT. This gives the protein CASSTQTASTDTQYF.

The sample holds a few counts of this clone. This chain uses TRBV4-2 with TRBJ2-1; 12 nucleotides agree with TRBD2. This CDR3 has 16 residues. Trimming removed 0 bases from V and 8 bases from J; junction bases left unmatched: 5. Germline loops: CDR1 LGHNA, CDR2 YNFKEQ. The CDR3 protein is CASSQELAGGFDEQFF. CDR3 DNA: TGTGCCAGCAGCCAAGAGCTAGCGGGGGGGTTCGATGAGCAGTTCTTC.

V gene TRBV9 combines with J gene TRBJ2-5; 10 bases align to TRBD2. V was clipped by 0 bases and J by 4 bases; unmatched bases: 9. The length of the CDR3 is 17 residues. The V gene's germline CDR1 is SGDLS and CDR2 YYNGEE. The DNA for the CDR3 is TGTGCCAGCAGCGTAGGAGTTAGCGGGGGGCCCACAGAGACCCAGTACTTC. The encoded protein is CASSVGVSGGPTETQYF.

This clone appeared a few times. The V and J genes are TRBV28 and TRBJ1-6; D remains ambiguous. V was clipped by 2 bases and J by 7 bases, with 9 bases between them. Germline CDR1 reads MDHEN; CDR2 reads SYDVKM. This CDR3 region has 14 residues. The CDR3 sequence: CASSLPRPNSPLHF. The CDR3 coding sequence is TGTGCCAGCAGTTTACCACGGCCAAATTCACCCCTCCACTTT.

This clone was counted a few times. CDR3 in amino acids: CASSPDGEDTQYF. CDR3 coding DNA: TGTGCCAGTAGTCCGGATGGGGAAGATACGCAGTATTTT. V usage is TRBV19 and J usage is TRBJ2-3; D call uncertain. Germline V gives CDR1 LNHDA, CDR2 SQIVND (reference sequence). This CDR3 comprises 13 residues. With 5 bases removed from V and 5 bases from J, the gap between germline ends came to 11 bases.

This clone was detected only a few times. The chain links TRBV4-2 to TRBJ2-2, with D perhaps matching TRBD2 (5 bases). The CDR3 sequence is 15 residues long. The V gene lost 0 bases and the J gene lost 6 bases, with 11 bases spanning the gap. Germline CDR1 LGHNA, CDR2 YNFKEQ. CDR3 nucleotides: TGTGCCAGCAGCCAAGAGGGGAGAGGGTCCGGGGAGCTGTTTTTT. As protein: CASSQEGRGSGELFF.

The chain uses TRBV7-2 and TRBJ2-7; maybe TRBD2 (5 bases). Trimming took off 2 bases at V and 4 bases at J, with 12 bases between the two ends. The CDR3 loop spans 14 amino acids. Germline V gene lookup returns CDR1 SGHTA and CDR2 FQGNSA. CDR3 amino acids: CASSLSASQYEQYF. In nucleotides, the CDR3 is TGTGCCAGCAGCTTATCCGCTAGCCAATACGAGCAGTACTTC.

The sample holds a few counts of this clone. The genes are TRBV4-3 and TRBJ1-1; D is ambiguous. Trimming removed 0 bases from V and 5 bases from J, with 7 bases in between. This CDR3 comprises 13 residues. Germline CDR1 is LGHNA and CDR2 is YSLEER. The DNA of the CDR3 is TGCGCCAGCAGCCAAGATCCCTGGACTGAAGCTTTCTTT. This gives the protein CASSQDPWTEAFF.

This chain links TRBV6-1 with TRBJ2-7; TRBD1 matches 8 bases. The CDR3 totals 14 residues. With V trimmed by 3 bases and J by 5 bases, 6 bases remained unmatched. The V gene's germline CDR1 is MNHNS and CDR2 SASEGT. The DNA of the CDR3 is TGTGCCAGCAGTGATTTGCAGGGGGCCCACGAGCAGTACTTC. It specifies CASSDLQGAHEQYF.

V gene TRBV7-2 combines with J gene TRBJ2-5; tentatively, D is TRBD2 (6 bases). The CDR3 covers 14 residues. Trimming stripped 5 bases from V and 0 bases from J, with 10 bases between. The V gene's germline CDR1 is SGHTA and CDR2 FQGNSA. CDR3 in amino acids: CASSAGTDQETQYF. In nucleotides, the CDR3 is TGTGCCAGCAGCGCCGGGACTGACCAAGAGACCCAGTACTTC.

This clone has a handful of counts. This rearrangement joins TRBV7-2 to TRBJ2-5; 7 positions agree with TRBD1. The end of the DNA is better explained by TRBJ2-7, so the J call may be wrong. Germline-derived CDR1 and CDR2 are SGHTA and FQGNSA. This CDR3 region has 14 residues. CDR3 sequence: CASQADRAQYEQYF. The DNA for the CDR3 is TGTGCCAGCCAGGCCGACAGGGCGCAGTACGAGCAGTACTTC.